These T cell receptor beta chains were read from a single sample in a study of CD8+ T cells in alopecia areata. Profiling relied on immunoSEQ multiplex PCR, and the TCRdb table lists in-frame clones only, not all of them. The sample has 180,000 or so clones, about 55% seen once. The sequenced sample was CD8+ T cells sorted from blood, obtained at week 24, from a patient treated with tofacitinib. The receptors here all came from a human donor with alopecia areata. CDR3s include the opening cysteine and the closing phenylalanine or tryptophan. Each record gives: J gene, D gene, clone size, V gene, CDR3 protein, CDR3 DNA. D genes are given only for firm matches. Some rows have no size entry. The others give once, few or many, or a class for an expanded clone.

>TRBJ2-7|-|-|TRBV1
CTSSQDRRGCYEQYF
TGCACCAGCAGCCAAGACAGGAGGGGCTGCTACGAGCAGTACTTC
>TRBJ2-2|TRBD1|-|TRBV7-9
CASSRTGTGSNGELFF
TGTGCCAGCAGCCGGACCGGGACAGGGTCAAACGGGGAGCTGTTTTTT
>TRBJ2-2|-|-|TRBV7-7
CASSLEETGELFF
TGTGCCAGCAGCTTAGAGGAGACCGGGGAGCTGTTTTTT
>TRBJ2-3|-|few|TRBV29-1
CSVRGTADSSTDTQYF
TGCAGCGTTCGGGGGACAGCAGATTCTAGCACAGATACGCAGTATTTT
>TRBJ1-1|-|-|TRBV29-1
CSVVTGYWAFF
TGCAGCGTTGTGACAGGTTATTGGGCTTTCTTT
>TRBJ1-4|-|-|TRBV7-9
CASSEALRAREGEKLFF
TGTGCCAGCAGCGAGGCCCTCAGGGCGCGGGAGGGTGAAAAACTGTTTTTT
>TRBJ1-6|-|few|TRBV27
CASSSGPTSPLHF
TGTGCCAGCAGTTCGGGGCCCACCTCACCCCTCCACTTT
>TRBJ1-1|TRBD1|few|TRBV29-1
CSVDTGGDTEAFF
TGCAGCGTCGATACAGGGGGTGACACTGAAGCTTTCTTT
>TRBJ1-1|TRBD1|few|TRBV29-1
CSVVDRGEGNTEAFF
TGCAGCGTTGTGGACAGGGGTGAGGGGAACACTGAAGCTTTCTTT
>TRBJ2-3|-|-|TRBV27
CASSPAGQSYPDTQYF
TGTGCCAGCAGTCCGGCGGGACAATCGTACCCAGATACGCAGTATTTT
>TRBJ1-1|-|-|TRBV5-6
CASSLRDEAFF
TGTGCCAGCAGCTTAAGGGATGAAGCTTTCTTT
>TRBJ1-5|TRBD1|-|TRBV7-9
CASSLDGQGGQPQHF
TGTGCCAGCAGCTTAGACGGACAGGGCGGTCAGCCCCAGCATTTT
>TRBJ1-1|-|few|TRBV29-1
CSAPDSLGEAFF
TGCAGCGCACCGGACAGCCTGGGTGAAGCTTTCTTT
>TRBJ2-7|-|-|TRBV15
CATSKGSSYEQYF
TGTGCCACCAGCAAAGGGTCCTCCTACGAGCAGTACTTC
>TRBJ2-1|-|medium-sized|TRBV4-3
CASSQSLLNEQFF
TGCGCCAGCAGCCAGTCACTCCTCAATGAGCAGTTCTTC
>TRBJ1-2|-|-|TRBV9
CASTLSSVLRTFYGYTF
TGTGCCAGCACCCTATCTTCCGTGCTTCGGACGTTTTATGGCTACACCTTC
>TRBJ2-5|-|few|TRBV27
CASSLFVGETQYF
TGTGCCAGCAGTTTATTTGTTGGAGAGACCCAGTACTTC
>TRBJ2-4|-|-|TRBV6-1
CASSVQRQVVKNIQYF
TGTGCCAGCAGTGTGCAGAGACAGGTAGTCAAAAACATTCAGTACTTC
>TRBJ2-6|-|-|TRBV9
CASSPEGYGANVLTF
TGTGCCAGCAGCCCCGAGGGGTATGGGGCCAACGTCCTGACTTTC
>TRBJ2-2|-|-|TRBV5-1
CASSQIGESNTGELFF
TGCGCCAGCAGCCAGATAGGGGAGTCGAACACCGGGGAGCTGTTTTTT
>TRBJ2-1|-|once|TRBV4-3
CASSQALVRGGNEQFF
TGCGCCAGCAGCCAAGCTCTGGTACGGGGAGGCAATGAGCAGTTCTTC
>TRBJ2-1|-|-|TRBV4-1
CASSQAFPGYNEQFF
TGCGCCAGCAGCCAAGCGTTTCCGGGGTACAATGAGCAGTTCTTC
>TRBJ2-5|-|few|TRBV29-1
CSVERRAQETQYF
TGCAGCGTTGAGAGGAGGGCTCAAGAGACCCAGTACTTC
>TRBJ2-7|-|-|TRBV4-3
CASSQAIGDPYEQYF
TGCGCCAGCAGCCAAGCGATCGGGGACCCCTACGAGCAGTACTTC